These 28 T cell receptor beta chains originate from one sample sequenced in a study of blood T cell repertoires in COVID-19. Assay used: immunoSEQ multiplex PCR; TCRdb lists only in-frame clones, some missing. This table has a few hundred thousand clones, approximately 85% appearing once. Sample: PBMCs or T cells enriched from blood (not recorded which). The receptors here all came from a woman aged 25-40 years who had recovered from COVID-19.

The chain joins TRBV7-3 to TRBJ2-3; 8 positions agree with TRBD2. V shed 5 bases and J 4 bases; nucleotides not matched to a gene: 8. The CDR3 has 15 amino acids. Germline V gives CDR1 SGHTA, CDR2 FQGTGA. This chain's CDR3 is CASSLLAGSPDTQYF. CDR3 coding DNA: TGTGCCAGCAGCCTGTTAGCGGGAAGTCCAGATACGCAGTATTTT.

The J gene is TRBJ1-1, the V gene TRBV7-9, with D hard to call. V was cut by 7 bases and J by 1 base, with 13 bases left in between. This CDR3 has 14 amino acids. Germline assignment: CDR1 SEHNR and CDR2 FQNEAQ (reference sequence). CDR3 nucleotides: TGTGCCAGCATCCCCGGACTCCAGAACACTGAAGCTTTCTTT. Protein product: CASIPGLQNTEAFF.

The rearrangement uses TRBV6-1 and TRBJ1-1; 9 nucleotides line up with TRBD1. Germline CDR1 is MNHNS and CDR2 is SASEGT. J was trimmed by 1 base and V by 3 bases; bases with no gene match: 3. The CDR3 has 15 residues. CDR3 nucleotide sequence: TGTGCCAGCAGTGAGACAGGGGGTCGGAACACTGAAGCTTTCTTT. Translation: CASSETGGRNTEAFF.

V usage is TRBV7-9 and J usage is TRBJ2-7; TRBD1 aligns across 10 bases. The ends lost 3 bases at V and 3 bases at J; junction bases unmatched: 5. Germline V lookup: CDR1 SEHNR, CDR2 FQNEAQ (reference sequence). CDR3 length: 15 amino acids. CDR3 bases: TGTGCCAGCAGCTTTGAGGGACAGGGGATCTACGAGCAGTACTTC. Encoded protein: CASSFEGQGIYEQYF.

The rearrangement links TRBV7-6 to TRBJ1-2; D is possibly TRBD1 (5 bases). The CDR3 length is 19 residues. Germline values: CDR1 SGHVS, CDR2 FNYEAQ. The V and J ends lost 1 base and 4 bases respectively, with 25 bases between them. The CDR3 loop reads CASSLGAPIGRGRTYGYTF. In nucleotides, the CDR3 is TGTGCCAGCAGCTTAGGGGCCCCAATTGGGAGGGGTCGAACCTATGGCTACACCTTC.

This sequence joins TRBV30 and TRBJ1-2; D is perhaps TRBD1 (5 bases). This CDR3 has 14 amino acids. Germline V gene sequence: CDR1 GTSNPN, CDR2 SVGIG (reference sequence). The ends were cut back, 2 bases at V and 4 bases at J, with 14 bases in the middle. The DNA for the CDR3 is TGTGCCTGGAGTAGGGAGGGGATAACCTATGGCTACACCTTC. It encodes CAWSREGITYGYTF. The full variable domain, in which reference TRBV30 and TRBJ1-2 provide the parts outside the CDR3, is SQTIHQWPATLVQPVGSPLSLECTVEGTSNPNLYWYRQAAGRGLQLLFYSVGIGQISSEVPQNLSASRPQDRQFILSSKKLLLSDSGFYLCAWSREGITYGYTFGSGTRLTVV.

In this sample, this clone turned up once. V gene TRBV5-6 combines with J gene TRBJ1-1, with D possibly TRBD1 on 6 matching bases. The CDR3 has 12 residues. V was clipped by 0 bases and J by 10 bases, with 10 bases between them. Per the germline V gene, CDR1 is SGHDT and CDR2 is YYEEEE. The CDR3 region has the DNA TGTGCCAGCAGCTTGGAGGGCAGGGGAGCTTTCTTT. Protein sequence: CASSLEGRGAFF.

This clone came up once. This chain connects TRBV28 to TRBJ1-3, with 8 bases lining up with TRBD1. Germline values: CDR1 MDHEN, CDR2 SYDVKM. The length of the CDR3 is 15 residues. The junction had 5 bases not matched to a gene; V was cut back by 5 bases and J by 2 bases. CDR3 protein: CASSRPTGAGNTIYF. In nucleotides, the CDR3 is TGTGCCAGCAGTCGCCCGACAGGGGCTGGAAACACCATATATTTT.

This CDR3 is CASSLRLSRGPRNSPLHF. CDR3 sequence (DNA): TGTGCCAGCAGTTTACGTCTAAGCAGGGGTCCCAGAAATTCACCCCTCCACTTT. This sequence joins TRBV27 and TRBJ1-6; D possibly corresponds to TRBD1 (6 bases). Germline V lookup: CDR1 MNHEY, CDR2 SMNVEV (reference sequence). Trimming took off 2 bases at V and 7 bases at J, with 21 bases between the two ends. The length of the CDR3 is 18 residues.

The rearrangement uses TRBV10-3 and TRBJ1-5, with D maybe TRBD1 (6 bases). Trimming stripped 3 bases from V and 5 bases from J, with 8 bases between. This CDR3 region has 13 residues. Looked up from germline, CDR1 is ENHRY and CDR2 is SYGVKD. The CDR3 nucleotides read TGTGCCATCAGTGAACAGGGCTATCAGCCCCAGCATTTT. Residues: CAISEQGYQPQHF.

This CDR3 is CASSFSGKGYTF. The CDR3 nucleotides are TGTGCCAGCAGTTTTAGCGGGAAGGGCTACACCTTC. The rearrangement uses TRBV27 and TRBJ1-2; D uncertain. The germline CDR1 and CDR2 sequences are MNHEY and SMNVEV (reference sequence). CDR3 length: 12 amino acids. Trimming removed 3 bases at V and 8 bases at J, with 10 bases between.

The J gene is TRBJ2-2, the V gene TRBV7-2; TRBD1 matches 8 bases. V lost 4 bases to trimming and J lost 2 bases; unmatched junction nucleotides: 9. This CDR3 has 17 amino acids. Germline V lookup: CDR1 SGHTA, CDR2 FQGNSA. The CDR3 loop reads CASSSPSGGANTGELFF. The CDR3 region has the DNA TGTGCCAGCAGCTCCCCCTCAGGGGGCGCAAACACCGGGGAGCTGTTTTTT.

This chain joins TRBV19 and TRBJ2-7, with a tentative D call TRBD1 (6 bases). The CDR3 runs 14 residues. The germline V and J ends were trimmed by 4 bases and 1 base, with 11 bases remaining between them. Germline CDR1 LNHDA, CDR2 SQIVND (reference sequence). The CDR3: CASSTWDTSYEQYF. The CDR3 DNA sequence: TGTGCCAGTAGTACTTGGGACACTTCCTACGAGCAGTACTTC.

V is TRBV28 and J is TRBJ2-2; TRBD2 aligns across 7 bases. Trimming at V came to 5 bases and at J to 6 bases, leaving 12 bases not matched to a gene. The CDR3 runs to 16 residues. Germline CDR1 MDHEN, CDR2 SYDVKM. CDR3 nucleotide sequence: TGTGCCAGCAGTCTAGGTTTAGCGGGTTCGGCCGGGGAGCTGTTTTTT. Its protein product is CASSLGLAGSAGELFF.

The rearrangement uses TRBV19 and TRBJ2-5, with 11 bases that match TRBD2. The germline V gene has CDR1 LNHDA and CDR2 SQIVND (reference sequence). Trimming at V came to 8 bases and at J to 2 bases, leaving 1 base not matched to a gene. The CDR3 consists of 13 residues. This chain's CDR3 is CASGTSGQETQYF. As DNA, the CDR3 is TGTGCCAGTGGGACTAGCGGACAAGAGACCCAGTACTTC.

The rearrangement joins TRBV30 to TRBJ2-1, with TRBD1 matching 8 bases. The CDR3 sequence is 16 residues long. Germline loops: CDR1 GTSNPN, CDR2 SVGIG (reference sequence). V was pared by 4 bases and J by 4 bases, with 12 bases of the junction left unmatched. As DNA, the CDR3 is TGTGCCTGGATTCTGCGGGCAGGGGGCTCGTACAATGAGCAGTTCTTC. Protein: CAWILRAGGSYNEQFF. The whole variable domain, filled in from reference TRBV30 and TRBJ2-1, reads SQTIHQWPATLVQPVGSPLSLECTVEGTSNPNLYWYRQAAGRGLQLLFYSVGIGQISSEVPQNLSASRPQDRQFILSSKKLLLSDSGFYLCAWILRAGGSYNEQFFGPGTRLTVL.

This chain connects TRBV10-3 to TRBJ1-5; 11 positions match TRBD1. The CDR3 consists of 16 residues. Looked up from germline, CDR1 is ENHRY and CDR2 is SYGVKD. Trimming cost V 0 bases and J 5 bases; bases outside gene matches: 3. CDR3 region: CAISESGQGAYQPQHF. CDR3 coding DNA: TGTGCCATCAGTGAGTCCGGACAGGGGGCTTATCAGCCCCAGCATTTT.

This clone showed up just once. The rearrangement uses TRBV28 and TRBJ2-1; 13 bases agree with TRBD2. This CDR3 is built from 17 residues. Germline V gene data show CDR1 as MDHEN and CDR2 as SYDVKM. V shed 7 bases, J shed 6 bases, and the junction held 12 bases outside the gene matches. The CDR3 nucleotides are TGTGCCAGCATGGACACTCTTGGACTAGCGGGGGCCAATGAGCAGTTCTTC. It codes for CASMDTLGLAGANEQFF. The entire variable domain, with the rest obtained from reference TRBV28 and TRBJ2-1, is as follows: DVKVTQSSRYLVKRTGEKVFLECVQDMDHENMFWYRQDPGLGLRLIYFSYDVKMKEKGDIPEGYSVSREKKERFSLILESASTNQTSMYLCASMDTLGLAGANEQFFGPGTRLTVL.

The chain employs TRBV12-3 or TRBV12-4 and TRBJ1-6, with D maybe TRBD1 (6 bases). This CDR3 has 13 amino acids. Deletions cut 8 bases from V and 11 bases from J, with 16 bases between. This CDR3 is CASCGQGWTPLHF. The CDR3, as DNA: TGTGCCAGCTGTGGTCAGGGGTGGACACCCCTCCACTTT.

The chain is built from TRBV5-1 and TRBJ2-7; 9 bases line up with TRBD1. J gave up 7 bases and V 2 bases, and 7 bases lay outside the gene matches. The CDR3 has 14 amino acids. Germline CDR1 and CDR2: SGHRS and YFSETQ. The CDR3 coding sequence is TGCGCCAGCAGCTTAGTGGGGGACAGGGTTGAGCAGTACTTC. Its protein is CASSLVGDRVEQYF. Looking up the rest from reference TRBV5-1 and TRBJ2-7 gives the full variable domain: KAGVTQTPRYLIKTRGQQVTLSCSPISGHRSVSWYQQTPGQGLQFLFEYFSETQRNKGNFPGRFSGRQFSNSRSEMNVSTLELGDSALYLCASSLVGDRVEQYFGPGTRLTVT.

The CDR3 reads CASSDGVGGWGGYTF. In DNA, the CDR3 is TGTGCCAGCAGTGATGGGGTTGGAGGGTGGGGTGGCTACACCTTC. The rearrangement joins TRBV6-1 to TRBJ1-2; no clear D. Trimming shortened V by 3 bases and J by 7 bases, and 18 bases separated the two germline ends. In germline, CDR1 is MNHNS, CDR2 SASEGT. The length of the CDR3 is 15 residues.

The chain joins TRBV5-1 to TRBJ1-4; 7 bases map to TRBD1. Losses at the gene ends were 1 base for V and 7 bases for J; bases not matched to a gene: 25. This CDR3 is built from 21 residues. CDR1 and CDR2 from the germline V gene are SGHRS and YFSETQ. The CDR3 reads CASSLSGTGLRGEWWTEKLFF. DNA for the CDR3: TGCGCCAGCAGCTTGTCCGGGACGGGTCTCAGGGGGGAGTGGTGGACTGAAAAACTGTTTTTT.

In DNA form, the CDR3 reads TGTGCCAGCAGTTTACGGACAGGGTCTGTTTCGGATGGCTACACCTTC. Translated: CASSLRTGSVSDGYTF. This chain uses TRBV28 with TRBJ1-2; 8 positions match TRBD1. This CDR3 is built from 16 residues. The ends lost 2 bases at V and 6 bases at J; junction bases unmatched: 11. Per germline, CDR1 MDHEN and CDR2 SYDVKM.

The V and J genes are TRBV27 and TRBJ1-2; D is possibly TRBD1 (6 bases). The V end was cut by 3 bases, the J end by 2 bases, with 13 bases between. CDR3 length: 15 amino acids. Germline CDR1 reads MNHEY; CDR2 reads SMNVEV (reference sequence). The CDR3 DNA follows: TGTGCCAGCAGTTTGGTAGGGGGATCAAACTATGGCTACACCTTC. Translated, it gives CASSLVGGSNYGYTF.

J is TRBJ2-4 and V is TRBV11-2; 7 bases align to TRBD1. CDR1 and CDR2 (germline): SGHAT, FQNNGV. Trimming took 5 bases from V and 0 from J; bases not matched to a gene: 7. CDR3 length: 16 residues. The CDR3 DNA follows: TGTGCCAGCAGCCCTCGTAGGGGGCTAGCCAAAAACATTCAGTACTTC. This codes for CASSPRRGLAKNIQYF.

The chain links TRBV6-2 or TRBV6-3 to TRBJ2-7, with 12 bases that match TRBD2. CDR1 is MNHEY and CDR2 is SVGEGT in the germline V gene. This CDR3 spans 18 amino acids. V trimming: 2 bases; J trimming: 4 bases; junction bases outside the gene matches: 12. The CDR3 sequence is CASSYPPSGRALEYEQYF. The CDR3 nucleotides read TGTGCCAGCAGTTACCCACCTAGCGGGAGGGCCTTGGAGTACGAGCAGTACTTC.

The CDR3 loop reads CASSFLTDTQYF. In DNA, the CDR3 is TGTGCCAGCAGTTTTCTAACAGATACGCAGTATTTT. V gene TRBV28 combines with J gene TRBJ2-3; no definite D call. The germline gives CDR1 MDHEN, CDR2 SYDVKM. V lost 3 bases and J 3 bases, leaving 4 bases between the germline ends. This CDR3 spans 12 amino acids.

This chain joins TRBV7-9 and TRBJ2-7, with TRBD1 matching 9 bases. V gave up 1 base and J gave up 7 bases; unmatched junction bases: 8. The CDR3 runs 15 residues. The germline V gene encodes CDR1 SEHNR and CDR2 FQNEAQ (reference sequence). The DNA of the CDR3 is TGTGCCAGCAGCTTAGTAGGACAGGGGATAGGAGAGCAGTACTTC. It encodes CASSLVGQGIGEQYF.